Each of the 5 T cell receptor beta chains below was sequenced from the same sample in a study of CD8 T cells in ankylosing spondylitis. TCRdb passed the 5' RACE reads through MiXCR, listing each CDR3 protein once. The data show a few hundred thousand distinct CDR3 sequences, over 15% seen once. Their antigens are not known. Study outcomes and limitations: Seemingly distinctive of ankylosing spondylitis blood was a TCR beta motif formed by eight highly homologous variants.

Sample: blood, either unsorted or a sorted T cell fraction (not recorded which). The origin of the receptors is a male donor with ankylosing spondylitis.

This clonotype was seen only a few times. The rearrangement uses TRBV5-1 and TRBJ1-4; tentative D call: TRBD1 (6 bases). Germline assignment: CDR1 SGHRS and CDR2 YFSETQ. The CDR3 is 15 amino acids. V lost 0 bases, J lost 7 bases, and 13 bases lay in between. CDR3 sequence reads: CASSLAGGGREKLFF. CDR3 coding DNA: TGCGCCAGCAGCTTGGCTGGTGGGGGGCGTGAAAAACTGTTTTTT. Full variable domain (missing parts from reference TRBV5-1 and TRBJ1-4): KAGVTQTPRYLIKTRGQQVTLSCSPISGHRSVSWYQQTPGQGLQFLFEYFSETQRNKGNFPGRFSGRQFSNSRSEMNVSTLELGDSALYLCASSLAGGGREKLFFGSGTQLSVL.

This clonotype was found a few times. The chain carries TRBV10-3 and TRBJ2-1; no clear D gene. CDR3 size: 11 residues. Trimming removed 4 bases from V and 8 bases from J, with 6 bases in between. CDR1 ENHRY and CDR2 SYGVKD come from the germline V gene. As DNA, the CDR3 is TGTGCCATCAGTGTCGCGTATGAGCAGTTCTTC. It is translated as CAISVAYEQFF.

This chain connects TRBV20-1 to TRBJ1-4; TRBD1 matches at 10 bases. Germline CDR1 is DFQATT and CDR2 is SNEGSKA (reference sequence). Trimming removed 4 bases from V and 8 bases from J; junction bases left unmatched: 7. The CDR3 extends over 14 amino acids. The CDR3, as DNA: TGCAGTGCTACGGACGGGACAGGGGAGGAAAAACTGTTTTTT. This gives the protein CSATDGTGEEKLFF.

The count of this clonotype is one. The V gene is TRBV7-2, the J gene TRBJ1-1; a possible D gene is TRBD1 (5 bases). The CDR3 contains 14 residues. Germline V gives CDR1 SGHTA, CDR2 FQGNSA. V dropped 5 bases and J dropped 4 bases, with 14 bases sitting between them. For the CDR3, the DNA is TGTGCCAGCAGCCCCGGGGGGGGTTCCACTGAAGCTTTCTTT. Protein product: CASSPGGGSTEAFF. Using reference TRBV7-2 and TRBJ1-1 for the parts outside the CDR3, the full variable domain is GAGVSQSPSNKVTEKGKDVELRCDPISGHTALYWYRQSLGQGLEFLIYFQGNSAPDKSGLPSDRFSAERTGGSVSTLTIQRTQQEDSAVYLCASSPGGGSTEAFFGQGTRLTVV.

The chain has TRBV7-3 and TRBJ2-3, with TRBD1 as a possible D gene (6 bases). The CDR3 is 16 residues long. The germline gives CDR1 SGHTA, CDR2 FQGTGA. Trimming left V 5 bases short and J 1 base short, with 16 bases between. As DNA, the CDR3 is TGTGCCAGCAGCCTCTCCGAGGGGGTCGGCACAGATACGCAGTATTTT. Translation gives CASSLSEGVGTDTQYF.